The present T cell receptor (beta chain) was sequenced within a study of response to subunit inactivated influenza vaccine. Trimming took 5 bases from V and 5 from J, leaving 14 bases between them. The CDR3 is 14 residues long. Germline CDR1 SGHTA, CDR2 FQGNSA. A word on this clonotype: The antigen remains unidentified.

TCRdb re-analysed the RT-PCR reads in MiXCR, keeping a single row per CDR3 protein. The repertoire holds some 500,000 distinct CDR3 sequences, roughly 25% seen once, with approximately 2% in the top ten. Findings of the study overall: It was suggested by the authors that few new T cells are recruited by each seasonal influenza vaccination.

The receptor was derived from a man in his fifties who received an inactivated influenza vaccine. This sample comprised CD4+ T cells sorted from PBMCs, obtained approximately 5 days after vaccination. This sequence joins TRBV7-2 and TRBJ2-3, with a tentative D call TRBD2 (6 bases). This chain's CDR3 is CASSPGGPIDTQYF. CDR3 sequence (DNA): TGTGCCAGCAGCCCTGGAGGGCCGATAGATACGCAGTATTTT.